One and the same sample provided the 8 T cell receptor beta chains below, sequenced in a study of blood T cell repertoires in COVID-19. The repertoire was sequenced with immunoSEQ multiplex PCR; TCRdb's copy has only in-frame clones and lacks some. The sample contains some 290,000 clones, nearly 90% of which appear only once. Sequenced input: peripheral blood. The receptors stem from a woman aged 40 to 50 with COVID-19, enrolled during active disease.

The V call is TRBV27, the J call TRBJ1-5; the D gene is possibly TRBD1 (5 bases). The germline CDR1 and CDR2 sequences are MNHEY and SMNVEV (reference sequence). V lost 5 bases and J 5 bases, leaving 7 bases between the germline ends. The CDR3 loop spans 12 amino acids. CDR3 DNA: TGTGCCAGCAGTGGCAGGGATCAGCCCCAGCATTTT. Translating it yields CASSGRDQPQHF.

The CDR3 reads CASSITTGFTGELFF. As DNA, the CDR3 is TGTGCCAGTAGTATCACGACAGGGTTCACCGGGGAGCTGTTTTTT. This chain uses TRBV19 with TRBJ2-2, with 7 bases matching TRBD1. Germline V CDR1 and CDR2: LNHDA, SQIVND (reference sequence). After removal of 3 bases from V and 4 bases from J, the junction contained 5 bases not matched to a gene. This CDR3 spans 15 amino acids.

The chain is built from TRBV4-3 and TRBJ2-2; D perhaps matches TRBD2 (7 bases). Germline lookup yields CDR1 LGHNA and CDR2 YSLEER. V lost 4 bases and J lost 4, with 19 bases in between. The CDR3 contains 17 residues. The CDR3 coding sequence is TGCGCCAGCAGCCGAAAGGGGACCGGGGGGCGCACCGGGGAGCTGTTTTTT. Residues: CASSRKGTGGRTGELFF.

This chain joins TRBV7-8 and TRBJ1-2; 8 bases agree with TRBD1. Germline V lookup: CDR1 SGHVS, CDR2 FQNEAQ. The CDR3 extends over 16 amino acids. Losses at the gene ends were 0 bases for V and 0 bases for J; bases not matched to a gene: 3. CDR3: CASSLAGTGANYGYTF. The CDR3, as DNA: TGTGCCAGCAGCTTAGCAGGGACAGGCGCTAACTATGGCTACACCTTC. The whole variable domain, remainder taken from reference TRBV7-8 and TRBJ1-2, is GAGVSQSPRYKVAKRGQDVALRCDPISGHVSLFWYQQALGQGPEFLTYFQNEAQLDKSGLPSDRFFAERPEGSVSTLKIQRTQQEDSAVYLCASSLAGTGANYGYTFGSGTRLTVV.

The V gene is TRBV6-2 or TRBV6-3, the J gene TRBJ1-6, with a weak D call TRBD1 (5 bases). Trimming shortened V by 6 bases and J by 0 bases, and 15 bases separated the two germline ends. The CDR3 has 17 residues. The germline CDR1 and CDR2 sequences are MNHEY and SVGEGT. CDR3 protein: CASSRGRGSSYNSPLHF. The CDR3 DNA follows: TGTGCCAGCAGCAGAGGGCGGGGGAGCTCCTATAATTCACCCCTCCACTTT.

V usage is TRBV28 and J usage is TRBJ2-4; the match to TRBD2 covers 10 bases. CDR3 length equals 16 residues. Per germline, CDR1 MDHEN and CDR2 SYDVKM. The V gene end was trimmed by 7 bases and the J gene end by 7 bases; junction bases not matched to a gene: 13. The CDR3 nucleotides are TGTGCCAGCAAGTTTAGGGCTAGCGGGAGAGAGAACATTCAGTACTTC. This translates into CASKFRASGRENIQYF.

The V and J genes are TRBV19 and TRBJ1-1; 7 bases match TRBD1. The junction had 7 bases not matched to a gene; V was cut back by 4 bases and J by 5 bases. From germline, CDR1 is LNHDA and CDR2 SQIVND (reference sequence). This CDR3 spans 14 amino acids. The CDR3 region is CASSSDRVSTEAFF. The CDR3 DNA is TGTGCCAGTAGTAGCGACAGGGTCTCTACTGAAGCTTTCTTT.

The chain joins TRBV9 to TRBJ1-1; D unclear. This CDR3 has 14 residues. V gave up 0 bases and J gave up 1 base, with 7 bases separating them. Per germline, CDR1 SGDLS and CDR2 YYNGEE. In DNA form, the CDR3 reads TGTGCCAGCAGCGTAGACGGGGAGAACACTGAAGCTTTCTTT. Residues: CASSVDGENTEAFF.